The sequence of this T cell receptor (beta chain) was determined in a study of cytomegalovirus exposure and HLA in healthy donors. Donors had nominal health at sampling but likely had unrecorded immune exposures. Study-level points and caveats: A later look showed TCR association rates differing by HLA locus, highest for DRB1 and lowest for HLA-C. Among the sequence variants, a highly shared cluster was likely an artifact of sequencing. Cytomegalovirus-associated status was assigned to approximately 160 TCR beta chains.

Comment on this clone: Its antigen is not known.

PCR primers comprised 60 Vbeta and 13 Jbeta primers. Using immunoSEQ multiplex PCR, the repertoire was profiled, and TCRdb retains in-frame clones only, with some absent. This sample has 200,000 to 300,000 clones, with roughly 86% found just once. Material for sequencing was PBMCs. The TCR was taken from a woman aged 40 to 50 in good health and CMV-seropositive.

CDR3 DNA sequence: TGTGCCAGCAGCTTAGCGTGGATGGGGCAGGGGGCTTACGAGCAGTACTTC. Translation: CASSLAWMGQGAYEQYF. The chain links TRBV7-8 to TRBJ2-7; 8 nucleotides agree with TRBD1. Trimming took 0 bases from V and 4 from J; bases not matched to a gene: 11. CDR1 is SGHVS, CDR2 FQNEAQ, per germline. The CDR3 is 17 residues long.